A single sample gave rise to the 16 T cell receptor beta chains below, sequenced in a study of blood T cell repertoires in COVID-19. TCRdb's copy holds only in-frame clones and misses some; the assay was immunoSEQ multiplex PCR. The repertoire holds about 360,000 clones, with around 90% as singletons. The sequenced sample was peripheral blood. The source of these receptors is a human donor in a cohort sampled during active COVID-19.

This chain links TRBV24-1 with TRBJ2-3; maybe TRBD2 (5 bases). V lost 7 bases to trimming and J lost 3 bases, with 28 bases between them. The CDR3 spans 19 residues. The germline gives CDR1 KGHDR, CDR2 SFDVKD. CDR3 sequence (DNA): TGTGCCACCAGCCATTTGCGGCGTACGGGGTGGTTGCGGACAGATACGCAGTATTTT. This translates into CATSHLRRTGWLRTDTQYF.

The rearrangement joins TRBV30 to TRBJ2-7, with D possibly matching TRBD1 (5 bases). The V end was cut by 0 bases, the J end by 4 bases, with 13 bases between. Per germline, CDR1 GTSNPN and CDR2 SVGIG (reference sequence). The CDR3 sequence is 14 residues long. The CDR3 here is CAWSVPRQSYEQYF. CDR3 bases: TGTGCCTGGAGTGTACCTCGACAGAGTTACGAGCAGTACTTC. The whole variable domain, filled in from reference TRBV30 and TRBJ2-7, reads SQTIHQWPATLVQPVGSPLSLECTVEGTSNPNLYWYRQAAGRGLQLLFYSVGIGQISSEVPQNLSASRPQDRQFILSSKKLLLSDSGFYLCAWSVPRQSYEQYFGPGTRLTVT.

This clone has a handful of counts. The rearrangement uses TRBV5-4 and TRBJ1-1; 7 positions match TRBD1. The CDR3 loop spans 13 amino acids. The trim removed 4 bases at V and 5 bases at J, leaving 5 bases unmatched. CDR1 and CDR2 (germline): SGHNT, YYREEE (reference sequence). The CDR3 sequence is CASSLTGITEAFF. For the CDR3, the DNA is TGTGCCAGCAGCCTGACAGGGATAACTGAAGCTTTCTTT. Full variable domain (remainder filled in from reference TRBV5-4 and TRBJ1-1): ETGVTQSPTHLIKTRGQQVTLRCSSQSGHNTVSWYQQALGQGPQFIFQYYREEENGRGNFPPRFSGLQFPNYSSELNVNALELDDSALYLCASSLTGITEAFFGQGTRLTVV.

V usage is TRBV3-1 (or the pseudogene TRBV3-2) and J usage is TRBJ2-1; 11 bases are shared with TRBD2. Trimming took 2 bases from V and 8 from J; bases not matched to a gene: 11. This CDR3 has 17 amino acids. Germline CDR1 is LGHDT and CDR2 is YNNKEL (reference sequence). This CDR3 reads CASSQRRPSGGLDEQFF. In DNA form, the CDR3 reads TGTGCCAGCAGCCAAAGACGCCCTAGCGGGGGGCTCGATGAGCAGTTCTTC.

The chain employs TRBV11-2 and TRBJ2-5, with TRBD2 matching over 16 bases. Unmatched junction bases numbered 11, after V lost 0 bases and J lost 4 bases. There are 20 residues in the CDR3. Germline V gene sequence: CDR1 SGHAT, CDR2 FQNNGV. CDR3 sequence reads: CASSLELVGTSGRARETQYF. The CDR3 bases are TGTGCCAGCAGCTTAGAGTTAGTGGGGACTAGCGGGAGGGCCCGAGAGACCCAGTACTTC.

The chain couples TRBV29-1 to TRBJ2-1; 11 nucleotides line up with TRBD1. CDR1 and CDR2 from the germline V gene are SQVTM and ANQGSEA. There are 15 residues in the CDR3. V lost 6 bases, J lost 6 bases, and 10 bases stayed unmatched. DNA for the CDR3: TGCAGCGTCGCACCGGGACAGGGGGACGGCAATGAGCAGTTCTTC. It yields the protein CSVAPGQGDGNEQFF.

The chain couples TRBV11-3 to TRBJ2-3; TRBD1 aligns across 9 bases. V lost 3 bases, J lost 0 bases, and 1 base stayed unmatched. Germline CDR1 SGHNT, CDR2 YENEEA. This CDR3 comprises 15 residues. CDR3 sequence reads: CASSFGQGSTDTQYF. DNA of the CDR3: TGTGCCAGCAGCTTCGGACAGGGGAGCACAGATACGCAGTATTTT.

The chain joins TRBV18 to TRBJ1-6; possible D gene TRBD1, 6 bases. Trimming removed 2 bases from V and 5 bases from J, with 16 bases in between. CDR1 is KGHSH and CDR2 is LQKENI in the germline V gene. The CDR3 loop spans 17 amino acids. DNA of the CDR3: TGTGCCAGCTCACCAACCTACAGGGCCAACGATAATTCACCCCTCCACTTT. Its translation: CASSPTYRANDNSPLHF.

The chain recombines TRBV19 with TRBJ1-5, with D uncertain. Germline CDR1 and CDR2: LNHDA and SQIVND (reference sequence). This CDR3 has 15 amino acids. V gave up 5 bases and J gave up 0 bases, with 11 bases separating them. In DNA form, the CDR3 reads TGTGCCAGTAGTTCTACGGGGAATAGCAATCAGCCCCAGCATTTT. Its translation is CASSSTGNSNQPQHF.

The chain is built from TRBV2 and TRBJ2-7; 8 bases map to TRBD1. The CDR3 has 14 amino acids. Per germline, CDR1 SNHLY and CDR2 FYNNEI. J lost 1 base, V lost 6 bases, and 5 bases had no gene match. The CDR3 sequence is CASRGTGGSYEQYF. The CDR3 nucleotides read TGTGCCAGCAGGGGGACAGGTGGGTCCTACGAGCAGTACTTC.

The chain carries TRBV27 and TRBJ2-7; 9 nucleotides align to TRBD1. The V gene's germline CDR1 is MNHEY and CDR2 SMNVEV (reference sequence). V shed 1 base and J 2 bases; nucleotides not matched to a gene: 9. CDR3 size: 17 residues. CDR3 nucleotide sequence: TGTGCCAGCAGTTTATTAGTGCCGAGACAGGGGGCCTACGAGCAGTACTTC. It specifies CASSLLVPRQGAYEQYF.

This chain uses TRBV19 with TRBJ1-2; D not certain. CDR1 and CDR2 (germline): LNHDA, SQIVND (reference sequence). The CDR3 length is 14 residues. V was shortened by 3 bases and J by 3 bases, with 11 bases between the two germline ends. This CDR3 reads CASSIGEGYYGYTF. The CDR3 DNA sequence: TGTGCCAGTAGTATTGGAGAGGGATACTATGGCTACACCTTC.

This clone has only a few counts. The chain uses TRBV28 and TRBJ1-2; possible D gene TRBD1, 5 bases. This CDR3 contains 14 residues. V shed 7 bases and J shed 2 bases, with 14 bases lying between them. Looked up from germline, CDR1 is MDHEN and CDR2 is SYDVKM. CDR3 DNA sequence: TGTGCCAGCACCAAATCGACAGTAAACTATGGCTACACCTTC. Protein: CASTKSTVNYGYTF.

With regard to this clone: At the DNA level, this CDR3 is encoded by other sequences in the same sample as well. The chain is built from TRBV9 and TRBJ2-5, with D perhaps matching TRBD2 (6 bases). From germline, CDR1 is SGDLS and CDR2 YYNGEE. The CDR3 is 14 amino acids. V was shortened by 2 bases and J by 1 base, with 9 bases between the two germline ends. This chain's CDR3 is CASSVGGTQETQYF. DNA for the CDR3: TGTGCCAGCAGCGTTGGAGGGACCCAAGAGACCCAGTACTTC.

The chain uses TRBV28 and TRBJ2-7; TRBD2 matches at 9 bases. The CDR3 runs to 14 residues. Germline CDR1 MDHEN, CDR2 SYDVKM. The V segment lost 9 bases and the J segment 3 bases; nucleotides outside the gene matches: 9. CDR3 in DNA: TGTGCCAGTTGCCCTGCGGGAGGGTTCTACGAGCAGTACTTC. Amino acid sequence: CASCPAGGFYEQYF.

The chain has TRBV9 and TRBJ1-3; D is perhaps TRBD1 (5 bases). The V end was cut by 0 bases, the J end by 11 bases, with 12 bases between. The CDR3 has 13 amino acids. In germline, CDR1 is SGDLS, CDR2 YYNGEE. The CDR3 DNA reads as TGTGCCAGCAGCGTAGCCGCAGGGTCTGCCATATATTTT. Translated: CASSVAAGSAIYF. The whole variable domain, filled in from reference TRBV9 and TRBJ1-3, reads DSGVTQTPKHLITATGQRVTLRCSPRSGDLSVYWYQQSLDQGLQFLIQYYNGEERAKGNILERFSAQQFPDLHSELNLSSLELGDSALYFCASSVAAGSAIYFGEGSWLTVV.